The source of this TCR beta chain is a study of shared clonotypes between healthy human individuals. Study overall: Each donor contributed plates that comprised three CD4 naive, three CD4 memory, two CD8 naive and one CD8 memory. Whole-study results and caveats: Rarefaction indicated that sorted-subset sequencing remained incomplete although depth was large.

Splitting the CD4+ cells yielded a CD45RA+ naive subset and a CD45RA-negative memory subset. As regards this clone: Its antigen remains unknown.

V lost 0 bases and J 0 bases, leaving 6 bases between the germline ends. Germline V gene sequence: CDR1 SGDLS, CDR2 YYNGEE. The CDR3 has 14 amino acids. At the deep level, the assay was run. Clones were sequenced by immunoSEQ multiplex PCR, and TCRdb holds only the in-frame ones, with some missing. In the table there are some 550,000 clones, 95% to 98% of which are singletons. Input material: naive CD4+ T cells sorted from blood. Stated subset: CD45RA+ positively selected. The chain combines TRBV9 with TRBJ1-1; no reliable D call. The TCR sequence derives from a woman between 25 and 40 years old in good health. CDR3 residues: CASSVDSMNTEAFF. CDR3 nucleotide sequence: TGTGCCAGCAGCGTAGACAGTATGAACACTGAAGCTTTCTTT.